This TCR beta chain was identified in a study of T cells in localized non-small cell lung cancer. Study observations and caveats: Measurement of T cell clonality placed uninvolved adjacent lung highest, above the level in tumor.

This table comes from immunoSEQ multiplex PCR, and its TCRdb copy is limited to in-frame clones, with some not included. The data show approximately 1,000 clones, approximately 25% seen once. This CDR3 spans 14 amino acids. Germline V gene sequence: CDR1 MNHGY, CDR2 SAAAGT. Trimming removed 5 bases from V and 3 bases from J, with 13 bases in between. As to this clone: No antigen is known for it.

This TCR came from a male donor at least 60 years old with stage I squamous cell lung carcinoma. The V gene is TRBV6-8, the J gene TRBJ1-1; perhaps TRBD1 as D (5 bases). Sequencing used lung tumor tissue, obtained before any cancer treatment. CDR3 protein: CASSEWTRHTEAFF. The CDR3 bases are TGTGCCAGCAGTGAGTGGACACGCCACACTGAAGCTTTCTTT.